This T cell receptor beta chain was recovered during a study of T cell responses to AZD1222 COVID-19 vaccine. Whole-study context: Pooling covered second doses at about 4 or about 12 weeks. General study points: Epitopes outside B.1.351 and B.1.1.7 mutated regions reportedly drew nearly half of spike TCRs.

Repertoires were generated with immunoSEQ multiplex PCR, while TCRdb's copy carries only in-frame clones and drops some. This sample carries more than 95,000 clones, 88% of them seen once, and the ten largest clones take 7% to 10%. J gave up 5 bases and V 5 bases, and 5 bases lay outside the gene matches. This CDR3 has 15 amino acids. Germline CDR1 SGHTA, CDR2 FQGTGA. With respect to this clone: Its target is not known.

The chain uses TRBV7-3 and TRBJ2-2, with 10 bases fitting TRBD1. This sequence was found in an adult in good health. The material was peripheral blood, obtained on day 0 of AZD1222 vaccination. The CDR3 sequence: CASSLGTGATGELFF. CDR3 coding DNA: TGTGCCAGCAGCCTGGGGACAGGGGCAACCGGGGAGCTGTTTTTT.